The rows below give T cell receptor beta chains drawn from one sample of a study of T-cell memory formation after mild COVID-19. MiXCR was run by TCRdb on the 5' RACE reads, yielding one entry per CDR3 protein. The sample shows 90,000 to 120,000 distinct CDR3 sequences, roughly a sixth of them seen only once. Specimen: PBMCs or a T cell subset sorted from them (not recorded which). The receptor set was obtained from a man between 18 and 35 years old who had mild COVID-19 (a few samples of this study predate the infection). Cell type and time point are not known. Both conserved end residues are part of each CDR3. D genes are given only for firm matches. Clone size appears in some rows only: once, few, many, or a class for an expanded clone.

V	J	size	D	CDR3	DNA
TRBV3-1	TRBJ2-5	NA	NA	CASKIDIEETQYF	TGTGCCAGCAAAATAGACATCGAAGAGACCCAGTACTTC
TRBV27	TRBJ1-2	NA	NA	CASSLLGFSNYGYTF	TGTGCCAGCAGTTTATTGGGCTTCTCTAACTATGGCTACACCTTC
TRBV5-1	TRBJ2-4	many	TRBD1	CASSPDRVAKNIQYF	TGCGCCAGCAGCCCGGACAGGGTAGCCAAAAACATTCAGTACTTC
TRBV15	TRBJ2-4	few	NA	CATSRDASDISIQYF	TGTGCCACCAGCAGAGATGCCTCGGACATTAGCATTCAGTACTTC
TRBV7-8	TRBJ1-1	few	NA	CASSARRNTEAFF	TGTGCCAGCAGCGCAAGACGGAACACTGAAGCTTTCTTT
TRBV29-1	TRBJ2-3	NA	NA	CSEQRLAEQGGTQYF	TGCAGCGAGCAACGACTAGCTGAACAGGGTGGTACGCAGTATTTT
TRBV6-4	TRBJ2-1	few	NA	CASSTGSNEQFF	TGTGCCAGCAGTACAGGAAGCAATGAGCAGTTCTTC
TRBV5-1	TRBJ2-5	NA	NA	CASTPGGTGAKETQYF	TGCGCCAGCACCCCCGGGGGGACAGGAGCGAAAGAGACCCAGTACTTC
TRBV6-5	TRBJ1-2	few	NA	CASSRPGSNYGYTF	TGTGCCAGCAGCCGTCCGGGGTCTAACTATGGCTACACCTTC
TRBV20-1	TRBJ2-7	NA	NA	CSAAAPRGISYEQYF	TGCAGTGCCGCGGCCCCGCGGGGAATAAGCTACGAGCAGTACTTC
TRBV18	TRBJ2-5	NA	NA	CASSPYTETQYF	TGTGCCAGCTCACCATATACGGAGACCCAGTACTTC
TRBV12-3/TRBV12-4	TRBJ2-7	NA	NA	CASSLGQGLTYEQYF	TGTGCCAGCAGTTTAGGGCAGGGGCTAACCTACGAGCAGTACTTC
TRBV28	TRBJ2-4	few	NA	CASVDGAKNIQYF	TGTGCCAGCGTTGACGGAGCCAAAAACATTCAGTACTTC
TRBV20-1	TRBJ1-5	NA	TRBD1	CSGRQGNQPQHF	TGCAGTGGCCGACAGGGTAATCAGCCCCAGCATTTT
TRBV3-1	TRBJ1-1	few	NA	CASSRYTEAFF	TGTGCCTCCTCCCGGTACACTGAAGCTTTCTTT
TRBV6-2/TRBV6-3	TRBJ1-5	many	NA	CASATASNQPQHF	TGTGCCAGCGCAACGGCTAGCAATCAGCCCCAGCATTTT
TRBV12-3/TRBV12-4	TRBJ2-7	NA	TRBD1	CASSPQGVVQYF	TGTGCCAGCAGTCCTCAGGGGGTGGTGCAGTACTTC
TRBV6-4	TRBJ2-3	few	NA	CASSDSALSTDTQYF	TGTGCCAGCAGTGACTCTGCCCTTAGCACAGATACGCAGTATTTT
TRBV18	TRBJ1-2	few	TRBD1	CASSYSGTANYGYTF	TGTGCCAGCTCCTACTCCGGGACAGCAAACTATGGCTACACCTTC
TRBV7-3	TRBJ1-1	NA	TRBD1	CASSADRVVVRTEAFF	TGTGCCAGCAGCGCTGACAGGGTGGTAGTGCGCACTGAAGCTTTCTTT
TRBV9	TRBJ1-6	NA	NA	CASSVEQGSYAPLHF	TGTGCCAGCAGCGTGGAGCAGGGAAGTTATGCACCCCTCCACTTT
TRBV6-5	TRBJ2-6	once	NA	CASSREGASGANVLTF	TGTGCCAGCAGCAGGGAGGGGGCCTCTGGGGCCAACGTCCTGACTTTC
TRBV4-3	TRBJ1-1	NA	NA	CASSQDVIGQNTEAFF	TGCGCCAGCAGCCAAGATGTAATAGGACAAAACACTGAAGCTTTCTTT
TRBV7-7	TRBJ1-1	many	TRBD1	CASSTSTGTEAFF	TGTGCCAGCAGCACCTCGACAGGGACCGAAGCTTTCTTT
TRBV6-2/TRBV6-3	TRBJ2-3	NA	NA	CASSYDDTQYF	TGTGCCAGCAGTTATGACGATACGCAGTATTTT
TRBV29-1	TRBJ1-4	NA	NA	CSAQKEFPEKLFF	TGCAGCGCTCAAAAGGAGTTTCCTGAAAAACTGTTTTTT
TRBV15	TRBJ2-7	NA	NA	CATSRHYYEQYF	TGTGCCACCAGCAGGCACTACTACGAGCAGTACTTC
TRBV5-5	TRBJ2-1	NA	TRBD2	CASSLASGLAAYNEQFF	TGTGCCAGCAGCTTGGCCAGCGGACTAGCGGCCTACAATGAGCAGTTCTTC
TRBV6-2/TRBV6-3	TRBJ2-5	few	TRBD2	CASTSRKKRDETQYF	TGTGCCAGCACCAGTCGAAAGAAGCGGGATGAGACCCAGTACTTC
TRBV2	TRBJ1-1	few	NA	CASRRGDYTEAFF	TGTGCCAGCAGGAGGGGCGATTACACTGAAGCTTTCTTT
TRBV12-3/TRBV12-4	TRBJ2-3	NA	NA	CASRQTVSTDTQYF	TGTGCCAGCAGGCAGACCGTTAGCACAGATACGCAGTATTTT
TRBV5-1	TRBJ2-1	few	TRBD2	CASSRPGLETNEQFF	TGCGCCAGCAGCAGGCCGGGACTAGAGACCAATGAGCAGTTCTTC
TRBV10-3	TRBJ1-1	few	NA	CATAGTFSEAFF	TGTGCCACGGCCGGGACATTTTCCGAAGCTTTCTTT
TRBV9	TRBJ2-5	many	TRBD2	CASSVGTSGGETQYF	TGTGCCAGCAGCGTAGGGACTAGCGGGGGAGAGACCCAGTACTTC
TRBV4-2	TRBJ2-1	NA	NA	CASSQDGGASYNEQFF	TGTGCCAGCAGCCAAGATGGGGGCGCCTCCTACAATGAGCAGTTCTTC
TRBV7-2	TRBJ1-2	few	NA	CASSYRRRVGYTF	TGTGCCAGCAGCTACCGCCGGAGGGTGGGCTACACCTTC
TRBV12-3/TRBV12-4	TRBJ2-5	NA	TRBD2	CASTLGAGEGTQYF	TGTGCCAGCACCCTTGGGGCGGGGGAGGGGACCCAGTACTTC
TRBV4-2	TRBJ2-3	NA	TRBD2	CASSRLSGGPGDTQYF	TGTGCCAGCAGCCGACTTAGCGGGGGCCCGGGAGATACGCAGTATTTT
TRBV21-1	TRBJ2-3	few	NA	CASSKVEKGPDTQYF	TGTGCCAGCAGCAAAGTAGAGAAGGGCCCAGATACGCAGTATTTT
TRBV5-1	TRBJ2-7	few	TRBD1	CASSWGQDYEQYF	TGCGCCAGCAGCTGGGGACAGGACTACGAGCAGTACTTC
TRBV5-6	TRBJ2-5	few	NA	CASSMGGRETQYF	TGTGCCAGCAGCATGGGGGGACGAGAGACCCAGTACTTC
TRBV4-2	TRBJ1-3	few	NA	CASSQERGSGNTIYF	TGTGCCAGCAGCCAAGAAAGGGGCTCTGGAAACACCATATATTTT
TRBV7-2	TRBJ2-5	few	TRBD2	CASSPTSAQETQYF	TGTGCCAGCAGCCCCACTAGCGCCCAAGAGACCCAGTACTTC
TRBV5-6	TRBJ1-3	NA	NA	CASSLVSQASGNTIYF	TGTGCCAGCAGCTTGGTATCGCAGGCCTCTGGAAACACCATATATTTT
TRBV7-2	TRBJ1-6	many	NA	CASSPPMQYNSPLHF	TGTGCCAGCAGCCCCCCCATGCAGTATAATTCACCCCTCCACTTT
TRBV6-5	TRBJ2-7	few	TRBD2	CASSRGAGVDEQYF	TGTGCCAGCAGTCGCGGAGCGGGGGTCGACGAGCAGTACTTC
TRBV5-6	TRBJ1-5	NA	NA	CASSLGRAWSQPQHF	TGTGCCAGCAGCTTGGGCCGCGCCTGGAGTCAGCCCCAGCATTTT